The 28 T cell receptor beta chains listed next were all sequenced from one sample in a study of blood T cell repertoires in COVID-19. The table came from immunoSEQ multiplex PCR; TCRdb's copy has only in-frame clones and leaves some out. Here the sample spans hundreds of thousands of clones, about 90% being singletons. Sequencing was performed on peripheral blood. The receptors originated from a woman aged 50 to 60 with COVID-19, enrolled during active disease.

The chain is built from TRBV7-2 and TRBJ1-5; no reliable D call. Per the germline V gene, CDR1 is SGHTA and CDR2 is FQGNSA. There are 15 residues in the CDR3. V was clipped by 5 bases and J by 0 bases, with 11 bases between them. CDR3 sequence (DNA): TGTGCCAGCAGCCCGATGGCTTATAGCAATCAGCCCCAGCATTTT. Translation gives CASSPMAYSNQPQHF.

CDR3 loop: CASSNDRANYGYTF. DNA of the CDR3: TGTGCCAGCAGTAACGACAGAGCTAACTATGGCTACACCTTC. J is TRBJ1-2 and V is TRBV6-5; the D gene is possibly TRBD1 (5 bases). CDR1 is MNHEY and CDR2 is SVGAGI in the germline V gene. V was pared by 5 bases and J by 0 bases, with 10 bases between. The CDR3 spans 14 residues.

The V call is TRBV19, the J call TRBJ2-2, with 9 nucleotides matching TRBD2. This CDR3 comprises 14 residues. V lost 7 bases, J lost 4 bases, and 4 bases stayed unmatched. The germline V gene encodes CDR1 LNHDA and CDR2 SQIVND (reference sequence). CDR3 amino acids: CASNAGGRTGELFF. CDR3 bases: TGTGCCAGTAATGCGGGAGGGCGCACCGGGGAGCTGTTTTTT.

The chain recombines TRBV4-1 with TRBJ2-4, with 9 bases lining up with TRBD1. CDR3 length equals 18 residues. CDR1 MGHRA and CDR2 YSYEKL come from the germline V gene. With V trimmed by 0 bases and J by 2 bases, 8 bases remained unmatched. CDR3 residues: CASSQDHRGRYSKNIQYF. CDR3 nucleotide sequence: TGCGCCAGCAGCCAAGACCACAGGGGGCGCTACTCCAAAAACATTCAGTACTTC.

The V gene is TRBV5-6, the J gene TRBJ1-1; perhaps TRBD1 as D (6 bases). Germline-derived CDR1 and CDR2 are SGHDT and YYEEEE. The CDR3 is made up of 14 amino acids. V was pared by 4 bases and J by 0 bases, with 10 bases between. The DNA of the CDR3 is TGTGCCAGCAGCAACGGACAGATGAACACTGAAGCTTTCTTT. Translated: CASSNGQMNTEAFF.

The chain recombines TRBV15 with TRBJ1-5; perhaps TRBD1 as D (6 bases). The V and J ends lost 9 bases and 5 bases respectively, with 20 bases between them. The CDR3 contains 15 residues. Germline assignment: CDR1 LNHNV and CDR2 YYDKDF (reference sequence). CDR3 DNA: TGTGCCACACGGAATCTAGACAGGCCTCATCAGCCCCAGCATTTT. This sequence encodes CATRNLDRPHQPQHF. Using reference TRBV15 and TRBJ1-5 for the parts outside the CDR3, the full variable domain is DAMVIQNPRYQVTQFGKPVTLSCSQTLNHNVMYWYQQKSSQAPKLLFHYYDKDFNNEADTPDNFQSRRPNTSFCFLDIRSPGLGDTAMYLCATRNLDRPHQPQHFGDGTRLSIL.

In this sample, this clone turned up once. The chain links TRBV9 to TRBJ2-2; the match to TRBD2 covers 7 bases. The CDR3 contains 18 residues. Germline V gene sequence: CDR1 SGDLS, CDR2 YYNGEE. V trimming: 2 bases; J trimming: 7 bases; junction bases outside the gene matches: 17. Here the CDR3 DNA reads TGTGCCAGCAGCGTGGCACCGGGGGGAGGCCCGAGAGTCGGGGAGCTGTTTTTT. Its protein is CASSVAPGGGPRVGELFF.

J is TRBJ2-2 and V is TRBV29-1; D is possibly TRBD1 (5 bases). The CDR3 has 13 amino acids. Per the germline V gene, CDR1 is SQVTM and CDR2 is ANQGSEA. Trimming took off 4 bases at V and 1 base at J, with 7 bases between the two ends. DNA of the CDR3: TGCAGCGTTGCAGACAGGAACACCGGGGAGCTGTTTTTT. It specifies CSVADRNTGELFF.

This chain connects TRBV5-1 to TRBJ2-3; D uncertain. Germline lookup yields CDR1 SGHRS and CDR2 YFSETQ. Trimming took off 4 bases at V and 3 bases at J, with 15 bases between the two ends. The CDR3 is 15 amino acids. As DNA, the CDR3 is TGCGCCAGCAGCCAGAACCCTGAAGTAACAGATACGCAGTATTTT. It translates to CASSQNPEVTDTQYF.

This clone appeared once. The chain has TRBV24-1 and TRBJ2-3, with 7 bases aligning to TRBD2. The CDR3 sequence is 12 residues long. CDR1 is KGHDR, CDR2 SFDVKD, per germline. V trimming: 9 bases; J trimming: 3 bases; junction bases outside the gene matches: 2. The DNA for the CDR3 is TGTGCCACCCGTAGCGGGACAGATACGCAGTATTTT. As protein: CATRSGTDTQYF.

The chain couples TRBV6-1 to TRBJ2-7; D is unresolved. Germline V gene lookup returns CDR1 MNHNS and CDR2 SASEGT. The CDR3 consists of 12 residues. Trimming shortened V by 2 bases and J by 3 bases, and 5 bases separated the two germline ends. The DNA for the CDR3 is TGTGCCAGCAGTGAACGGGTCTACGAGCAGTACTTC. Translating it yields CASSERVYEQYF.

This chain joins TRBV2 and TRBJ1-2, with 9 bases that match TRBD1. V shed 5 bases and J 2 bases; nucleotides not matched to a gene: 9. The CDR3 runs to 16 residues. CDR1 is SNHLY and CDR2 is FYNNEI in the germline V gene. The CDR3 loop is CASSLQGAQGNYGYTF. The CDR3 bases are TGTGCCAGCAGTCTACAGGGGGCGCAAGGGAACTATGGCTACACCTTC.

The rearrangement joins TRBV21-1 to TRBJ1-1; the table calls TRBD1, which could not be checked here. TRBV21-1 is noted as a pseudogene. The CDR3 consists of 14 residues. CDR3 protein: CASSPKTRNTEAFF. CDR3 sequence (DNA): TGTGCCAGCAGTCCTAAGACACGGAACACTGAAGCTTTCTTT.

This sequence joins TRBV9 and TRBJ1-2; 7 nucleotides align to TRBD1. The CDR3 loop spans 15 amino acids. Germline-derived CDR1 and CDR2 are SGDLS and YYNGEE. The ends lost 3 bases at V and 2 bases at J; junction bases unmatched: 7. The CDR3 is CASSAPGQVNYGYTF. CDR3 DNA: TGTGCCAGCAGCGCCCCCGGACAGGTCAACTATGGCTACACCTTC.

This chain uses TRBV19 with TRBJ2-2, with 10 bases lining up with TRBD1. CDR1 is LNHDA, CDR2 SQIVND, per germline (reference sequence). CDR3 length equals 14 residues. Trimming took 6 bases from V and 8 from J; bases not matched to a gene: 6. The CDR3 here is CASRRQGAPGELFF. The CDR3 coding sequence is TGTGCCAGTAGGCGACAGGGGGCGCCTGGGGAGCTGTTTTTT.

The CDR3 reads CASAQGYQPQHF. CDR3 coding DNA: TGTGCCAGCGCTCAGGGTTATCAGCCCCAGCATTTT. V is TRBV12-3 or TRBV12-4 and J is TRBJ1-5; TRBD1 is a possible D gene (5 bases). Trimming removed 8 bases from V and 5 bases from J, with 10 bases in between. This CDR3 is 12 amino acids long.

The chain employs TRBV12-2 and TRBJ1-1; the table's D call of TRBD1 was not tested on the DNA. TRBV12-2 has pseudogene status. The CDR3 consists of 16 residues. CDR3 sequence: CASRLEETGESTEAFF. For the CDR3, the DNA is TGTGCAAGTCGCTTAGAAGAAACAGGGGAATCCACTGAAGCTTTCTTT.

J is TRBJ1-5 and V is TRBV5-8; D might be TRBD1 (6 bases). The CDR3 extends over 14 amino acids. Germline CDR1 and CDR2: SGHTS and YDEGEE. V lost 1 base to trimming and J lost 4 bases, with 9 bases between them. CDR3 bases: TGTGCCAGCAGCTTGCATCAGGGGAATCAGCCCCAGCATTTT. It yields the protein CASSLHQGNQPQHF.

V usage is TRBV6-5 and J usage is TRBJ2-7, with 13 bases that match TRBD2. Germline CDR1 and CDR2: MNHEY and SVGAGI. Trimming at V came to 6 bases and at J to 6 bases, leaving 5 bases not matched to a gene. The CDR3 extends over 14 amino acids. The CDR3 protein is CASSRTSGSSEQYF. The CDR3 coding sequence is TGTGCCAGCAGCAGGACTAGCGGGAGCTCCGAGCAGTACTTC.

This clone appeared once. This chain links TRBV10-2 with TRBJ2-5; the match to TRBD1 covers 8 bases. Germline lookup yields CDR1 WSHSY and CDR2 SAAADI. V dropped 4 bases and J dropped 5; count of bases not matched to a gene: 6. This CDR3 is 14 amino acids long. The CDR3 nucleotides read TGCGCCAGCAGTGGACAGGGGACGTTCGAGACCCAGTACTTC. Translated: CASSGQGTFETQYF.

The chain combines TRBV27 with TRBJ2-5; 7 bases match TRBD1. Losses at the gene ends were 5 bases for V and 5 bases for J; bases not matched to a gene: 5. Germline CDR1 and CDR2: MNHEY and SMNVEV (reference sequence). The CDR3 length is 13 residues. CDR3 coding DNA: TGTGCCAGCAGTCGACAGGGTGGTGAGACCCAGTACTTC. Translating it yields CASSRQGGETQYF.

This clone was observed a handful of times. The gene calls are TRBV29-1 and TRBJ1-1; tentatively, D is TRBD1 (5 bases). V was pared by 5 bases and J by 12 bases, with 22 bases between. This CDR3 comprises 13 residues. The germline CDR1 and CDR2 sequences are SQVTM and ANQGSEA. The CDR3 bases are TGCAGCGTTCGTCAGGGAACAACCAGAATGACTTTCTTT. Its translation: CSVRQGTTRMTFF.

The rearrangement uses TRBV9 and TRBJ1-6, with a tentative D call TRBD1 (5 bases). From germline, CDR1 is SGDLS and CDR2 YYNGEE. The CDR3 totals 16 residues. Trimming pared 4 bases from V and 6 bases from J, leaving 17 bases between. CDR3 coding DNA: TGTGCCAGCAGCTCCGGGACTTTAAACGCTAATTCACCCCTCCACTTT. This gives the protein CASSSGTLNANSPLHF.

This chain connects TRBV29-1 to TRBJ1-1, with TRBD1 matching over 9 bases. This CDR3 comprises 13 residues. Losses at the gene ends were 6 bases for V and 4 bases for J; bases not matched to a gene: 6. CDR1 and CDR2 from the germline V gene are SQVTM and ANQGSEA. The CDR3 sequence is CSVATGGFTEAFF. The DNA for the CDR3 is TGCAGCGTGGCGACAGGGGGGTTCACTGAAGCTTTCTTT.

The V call is TRBV5-1, the J call TRBJ2-1, with 10 bases that match TRBD1. This CDR3 is 14 amino acids long. V lost 3 bases to trimming and J lost 9 bases; unmatched junction nucleotides: 6. Germline V gene data show CDR1 as SGHRS and CDR2 as YFSETQ. The CDR3 spells CASSWPGQGSEQFF. The DNA of the CDR3 is TGCGCCAGCAGCTGGCCGGGACAGGGGTCTGAGCAGTTCTTC.

V and J are TRBV12-5 and TRBJ1-1, with no clear D. CDR3 length equals 14 residues. V dropped 0 bases and J dropped 1 base, with 6 bases sitting between them. Germline V lookup: CDR1 LGHNT, CDR2 FRNRAP. CDR3: CASGLVAANTEAFF. As DNA, the CDR3 is TGTGCTAGTGGTTTGGTAGCGGCGAACACTGAAGCTTTCTTT.

V and J are TRBV11-2 and TRBJ1-1; the match to TRBD1 covers 7 bases. J was trimmed by 0 bases and V by 2 bases; bases with no gene match: 6. Looked up from germline, CDR1 is SGHAT and CDR2 is FQNNGV. The CDR3 is 16 residues long. The CDR3 spells CASSLRRGPMNTEAFF. The CDR3 nucleotides read TGTGCCAGCAGCTTAAGGAGGGGGCCCATGAACACTGAAGCTTTCTTT.

The V call is TRBV24-1, the J call TRBJ2-3; 8 bases fit TRBD2. Trimming removed 0 bases from V and 3 bases from J; junction bases left unmatched: 4. The CDR3 has 16 residues. The germline CDR1 and CDR2 sequences are KGHDR and SFDVKD. The CDR3 loop reads CATSDLGGRLTDTQYF. The CDR3 DNA reads as TGTGCCACCAGTGATTTGGGCGGGAGGTTAACAGATACGCAGTATTTT.